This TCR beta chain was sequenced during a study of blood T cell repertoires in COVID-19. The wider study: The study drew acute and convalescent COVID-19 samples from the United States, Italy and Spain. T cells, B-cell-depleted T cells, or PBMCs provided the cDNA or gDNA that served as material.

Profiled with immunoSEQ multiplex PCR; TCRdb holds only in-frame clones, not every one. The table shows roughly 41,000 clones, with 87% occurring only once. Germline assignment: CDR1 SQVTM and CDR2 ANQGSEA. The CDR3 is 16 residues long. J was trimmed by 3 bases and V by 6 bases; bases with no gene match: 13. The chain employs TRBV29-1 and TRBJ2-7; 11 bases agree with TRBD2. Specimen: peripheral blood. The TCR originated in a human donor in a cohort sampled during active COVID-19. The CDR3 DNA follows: TGCAGCGTCTCCGGGACTAGCGGTCGAGGCATCTACGAGCAGTACTTC. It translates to CSVSGTSGRGIYEQYF.